The T cell receptor beta chain described here comes from a study of metastatic and nonmetastatic thyroid tumors. Prior to thyroid surgery, none of the patients had received any treatment. As originally analysed: Variation in CDR3 across clinicopathological groups served as the basis for constructing a distant-metastasis classifier in papillary thyroid cancer. TCRdb recomputed clones from the PCR reads via MiXCR. TCRdb, not the original authors, processed these V and J calls. Of 35,000 to 55,000 clones listed, roughly a quarter are singletons. Germline V gene sequence: CDR1 DFQATT, CDR2 SNEGSKA (reference sequence). J gave up 0 bases and V 3 bases, and 6 bases lay outside the gene matches. The CDR3 runs 16 residues.

This rearrangement joins TRBV20-1 to TRBJ2-7, with 12 positions matching TRBD2. The sequence was obtained from a male donor with papillary thyroid cancer or a benign thyroid nodule (not recorded which). Some clones in this sample may be carry-over from other donors' samples. The sequenced sample was blood. CDR3 DNA sequence: TGCAGTGCTAGGCCCCCTAGCGGGAGGGCCTCCTACGAGCAGTACTTC. This codes for CSARPPSGRASYEQYF.